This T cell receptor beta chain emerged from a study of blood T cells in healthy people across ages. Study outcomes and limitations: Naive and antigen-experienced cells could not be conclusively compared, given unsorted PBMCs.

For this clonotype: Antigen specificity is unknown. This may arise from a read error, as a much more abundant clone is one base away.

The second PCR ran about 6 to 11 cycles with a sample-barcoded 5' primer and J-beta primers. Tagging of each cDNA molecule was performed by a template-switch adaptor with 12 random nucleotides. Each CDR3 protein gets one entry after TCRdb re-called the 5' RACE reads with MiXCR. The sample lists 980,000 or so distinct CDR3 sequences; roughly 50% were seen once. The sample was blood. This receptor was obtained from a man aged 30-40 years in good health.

This CDR3 reads CANTRTGQETQYF. The CDR3 DNA is TGTGCCAACACCCGGACAGGGCAAGAGACCCAGTACTTC. This rearrangement joins TRBV12-3 or TRBV12-4 to TRBJ2-5; 8 bases match TRBD1. The CDR3 is made up of 13 amino acids. V shed 10 bases, J shed 2 bases, and the junction held 6 bases outside the gene matches.